A single sample is the source of the 27 T cell receptor beta chains below, sequenced in a study of cytomegalovirus exposure and HLA in healthy donors. PCR used 60 Vbeta primers and 13 Jbeta primers. The assay was immunoSEQ multiplex PCR, and TCRdb's table has in-frame clones only and misses some. The repertoire has approximately 150,000 clones, about 76% of them found once; the top ten carry roughly 5.2%. Specimen: PBMCs. These receptors were obtained from a young woman in good health and CMV-seropositive.

The chain couples TRBV10-3 to TRBJ1-1; D ambiguous. This CDR3 contains 12 residues. The germline CDR1 and CDR2 sequences are ENHRY and SYGVKD. V dropped 8 bases and J dropped 0 bases, with 7 bases sitting between them. Here the CDR3 reads CAIAPMNTEAFF. In DNA, the CDR3 is TGTGCCATCGCGCCCATGAACACTGAAGCTTTCTTT.

This clone occurred once. The chain recombines TRBV10-3 with TRBJ2-3, with D possibly TRBD1 on 6 matching bases. Trimming shortened V by 9 bases and J by 1 base, and 11 bases separated the two germline ends. CDR1 and CDR2 from the germline V gene are ENHRY and SYGVKD. The CDR3 totals 13 residues. The CDR3 region has the DNA TGTGCCATTGAGCGGACAGGCACAGATACGCAGTATTTT. The encoded protein is CAIERTGTDTQYF.

The chain employs TRBV6-1 and TRBJ1-1, with 7 bases that match TRBD1. Unmatched junction bases numbered 10, after V lost 6 bases and J lost 3 bases. The germline CDR1 and CDR2 sequences are MNHNS and SASEGT. The CDR3 totals 15 residues. CDR3 sequence reads: CASRDRQGGDTEAFF. The CDR3 DNA reads TGTGCCAGCAGGGATCGACAGGGCGGAGACACTGAAGCTTTCTTT.

CDR3 sequence reads: CASSLRDRANTEAFF. The CDR3 coding sequence is TGTGCCAGCAGTCTCCGGGACAGGGCGAACACTGAAGCTTTCTTT. The chain is built from TRBV2 and TRBJ1-1; 9 positions agree with TRBD1. This CDR3 comprises 15 residues. Germline V gives CDR1 SNHLY, CDR2 FYNNEI. V gave up 5 bases and J gave up 1 base; unmatched junction bases: 5.

The chain carries TRBV5-5 and TRBJ1-6, with 8 bases identical to TRBD1. The CDR3 contains 15 residues. Germline V gives CDR1 SGHKS, CDR2 YYEKEE (reference sequence). V lost 2 bases to trimming and J lost 5 bases; unmatched junction nucleotides: 3. This chain's CDR3 is CASSLQGDHNSPLHF. CDR3 DNA: TGTGCCAGCAGCTTACAGGGGGATCATAATTCACCCCTCCACTTT.

The chain carries TRBV18 and TRBJ2-7; TRBD1 matches at 10 bases. Per the germline V gene, CDR1 is KGHSH and CDR2 is LQKENI. The length of the CDR3 is 15 residues. Trimming took 6 bases from V and 3 from J; bases not matched to a gene: 8. This chain's CDR3 is CASSAGQGPSYEQYF. In DNA form, the CDR3 reads TGTGCCAGCTCGGCGGGACAGGGGCCCAGCTACGAGCAGTACTTC.

V and J are TRBV6-1 and TRBJ1-6; D unresolved. Germline values: CDR1 MNHNS, CDR2 SASEGT. The CDR3 is 13 residues long. V lost 1 base and J lost 6, with 4 bases in between. CDR3 coding DNA: TGTGCCAGCAGTGAAGAGCGTAATTCACCCCTCCACTTT. Translated: CASSEERNSPLHF.

With respect to this clone: Since the CDR3 does not end with the conserved phenylalanine or tryptophan, this likely comes from a read error. V is TRBV5-6 and J is TRBJ2-7, with 8 bases lining up with TRBD1. The CDR3 runs to 15 residues. Germline V CDR1 and CDR2: SGHDT, YYEEEE. J was trimmed by 7 bases and V by 0 bases; bases with no gene match: 9. CDR3 nucleotide sequence: TGTGCCAGCAGCTTGGGCCTGACAGGGGTGGAAGAGCAGTACCTC. Translation gives CASSLGLTGVEEQYL.

This chain uses TRBV5-6 with TRBJ2-3; perhaps TRBD2 as D (6 bases). Germline V gene lookup returns CDR1 SGHDT and CDR2 YYEEEE. V gave up 1 base and J gave up 4 bases, with 13 bases separating them. The CDR3 spans 15 residues. The CDR3 is CASSLMDGEADTQYF. The CDR3 nucleotides are TGTGCCAGCAGCTTGATGGACGGGGAGGCAGATACGCAGTATTTT.

This chain uses TRBV6-5 with TRBJ1-2; maybe TRBD1 (6 bases). V was shortened by 6 bases and J by 7 bases, with 12 bases between the two germline ends. There are 12 residues in the CDR3. CDR1 and CDR2 from the germline V gene are MNHEY and SVGAGI. CDR3 in amino acids: CASSPGTIGYTF. For the CDR3, the DNA is TGTGCCAGCAGCCCCGGGACAATTGGCTACACCTTC.

CDR3 sequence reads: CASSETGNPNTGELFF. The CDR3 nucleotides are TGTGCCAGCAGCGAGACAGGGAATCCCAACACCGGGGAGCTGTTTTTT. V is TRBV9 and J is TRBJ2-2, with 7 bases identical to TRBD1. The CDR3 is made up of 16 amino acids. With V trimmed by 3 bases and J by 2 bases, 7 bases remained unmatched. Germline V gene lookup returns CDR1 SGDLS and CDR2 YYNGEE.

The CDR3 reads CASSIDRGGTEAFF. DNA of the CDR3: TGTGCCAGTAGTATCGACAGGGGAGGGACTGAAGCTTTCTTT. This chain connects TRBV19 to TRBJ1-1; 8 bases match TRBD1. Germline values: CDR1 LNHDA, CDR2 SQIVND (reference sequence). Trimming took 3 bases from V and 5 from J; bases not matched to a gene: 5. The CDR3 contains 14 residues. The variable domain in full, completed from reference TRBV19 and TRBJ1-1, reads DGGITQSPKYLFRKEGQNVTLSCEQNLNHDAMYWYRQDPGQGLRLIYYSQIVNDFQKGDIAEGYSVSREKKESFPLTVTSAQKNPTAFYLCASSIDRGGTEAFFGQGTRLTVV.

This chain uses TRBV4-3 with TRBJ2-7; TRBD1 matches at 8 bases. The J segment lost 7 bases and the V segment lost 1 base, leaving 6 bases of the junction unmatched. This CDR3 is 14 amino acids long. Germline V gene lookup returns CDR1 LGHNA and CDR2 YSLEER. The CDR3 loop reads CASSQGRQGTEQYF. As DNA, the CDR3 is TGCGCCAGCAGCCAAGGGCGACAGGGGACGGAGCAGTACTTC.

This clone was picked up a small number of times. The genes are TRBV5-6 and TRBJ2-2, with TRBD1 as a possible D gene (6 bases). Germline V gene lookup returns CDR1 SGHDT and CDR2 YYEEEE. The CDR3 covers 14 residues. The V gene lost 5 bases and the J gene lost 4 bases, with 12 bases spanning the gap. The CDR3: CASSLYRATGELFF. CDR3 DNA sequence: TGTGCCAGCAGTTTATACAGGGCCACCGGGGAGCTGTTTTTT.

The chain recombines TRBV5-1 with TRBJ2-1; D remains unclear. CDR1 and CDR2 (germline): SGHRS, YFSETQ. The CDR3 runs to 14 residues. Trimming removed 4 bases at V and 7 bases at J, with 15 bases between. CDR3 protein: CASSLAGGWNEQFF. As DNA, the CDR3 is TGCGCCAGCAGCCTCGCAGGTGGGTGGAATGAGCAGTTCTTC.

V gene TRBV18 combines with J gene TRBJ2-6; 7 bases are shared with TRBD1. The CDR3 has 16 amino acids. With V trimmed by 3 bases and J by 2 bases, 4 bases remained unmatched. The germline V gene has CDR1 KGHSH and CDR2 LQKENI. CDR3 sequence reads: CASSPQQGAGANVLTF. The CDR3 DNA reads as TGTGCCAGCTCACCGCAGCAGGGGGCTGGGGCCAACGTCCTGACTTTC.

The CDR3 sequence: CASSLMQGNSPLHF. The CDR3 DNA sequence: TGCGCCAGCAGCTTAATGCAGGGAAATTCACCCCTCCACTTT. J is TRBJ1-6 and V is TRBV5-1, with D possibly matching TRBD1 (5 bases). Germline lookup yields CDR1 SGHRS and CDR2 YFSETQ. V was trimmed by 2 bases and J by 7 bases, leaving 10 bases between them. The length of the CDR3 is 14 residues.

This chain links TRBV18 with TRBJ1-3; tentative D call: TRBD1 (6 bases). The germline V gene encodes CDR1 KGHSH and CDR2 LQKENI. Deletions cut 3 bases from V and 0 bases from J, with 18 bases between. The CDR3 extends over 18 amino acids. The CDR3 DNA reads as TGTGCCAGCTCACCCCGATCACAGGGCACTGTCTCTGGAAACACCATATATTTT. It is translated as CASSPRSQGTVSGNTIYF.

This clone has just one count. The genes are TRBV4-1 and TRBJ1-2; tentative D call: TRBD1 (6 bases). This CDR3 spans 15 amino acids. Germline CDR1 is MGHRA and CDR2 is YSYEKL. With 0 bases removed from V and 2 bases from J, the gap between germline ends came to 10 bases. The CDR3 reads CASSQEPGGNYGYTF. Here the CDR3 DNA reads TGCGCCAGCAGCCAAGAACCGGGGGGCAACTATGGCTACACCTTC.

This clone was counted once. This sequence joins TRBV23-1 and TRBJ2-7; the D is unclear. TRBV23-1 is placed among ORFs of uncertain function. The CDR3 is made up of 12 amino acids. V lost 0 bases and J lost 5, with 5 bases in between. This CDR3 reads CASSQSRNEQYF. CDR3 coding DNA: TGCGCCAGCAGTCAATCGAGGAACGAGCAGTACTTC.

This chain uses TRBV9 with TRBJ1-3; D ambiguous. Germline CDR1 SGDLS, CDR2 YYNGEE. This CDR3 is 16 amino acids long. V lost 0 bases to trimming and J lost 2 bases, with 12 bases between them. CDR3 DNA: TGTGCCAGCAGCGTAGCCGTGAGGAATCCTGGAAACACCATATATTTT. Its protein product is CASSVAVRNPGNTIYF.

The rearrangement uses TRBV9 and TRBJ1-6, with a possible D match to TRBD1 (6 bases). CDR3 length: 16 amino acids. Germline V lookup: CDR1 SGDLS, CDR2 YYNGEE. V dropped 4 bases and J dropped 1 base, with 12 bases sitting between them. The CDR3 region is CASSLRQASYNSPLHF. CDR3 nucleotides: TGTGCCAGCAGCTTGAGACAGGCTTCCTATAATTCACCCCTCCACTTT.

The chain couples TRBV5-1 to TRBJ2-5; D possibly corresponds to TRBD1 (6 bases). CDR1 is SGHRS and CDR2 is YFSETQ in the germline V gene. Trimming pared 0 bases from V and 1 base from J, leaving 7 bases between. The CDR3 is 14 amino acids. The CDR3 region has the DNA TGCGCCAGCAGCTTGGGGACAGCCCAAGAGACCCAGTACTTC. Translation gives CASSLGTAQETQYF.

The V gene is TRBV2, the J gene TRBJ2-7; a possible D gene is TRBD1 (6 bases). The V and J ends lost 6 bases and 6 bases respectively, with 12 bases between them. The CDR3 is 12 residues long. The germline V gene encodes CDR1 SNHLY and CDR2 FYNNEI. The CDR3 DNA reads as TGTGCCAGCAGACCCACAGGGAGCGAGCAGTACTTC. The encoded protein is CASRPTGSEQYF.

This rearrangement joins TRBV25-1 to TRBJ1-2, with 10 bases aligning to TRBD1. Germline assignment: CDR1 MGHDK and CDR2 SYGVNS. The J segment lost 6 bases and the V segment lost 4 bases, leaving 14 bases of the junction unmatched. The CDR3 consists of 17 residues. Here the CDR3 reads CASSVPGQGSAGDGYTF. CDR3 nucleotide sequence: TGTGCCAGCAGTGTCCCGGGACAGGGGTCAGCTGGAGATGGCTACACCTTC.

The rearrangement uses TRBV7-3 and TRBJ2-2; D ambiguous. The CDR3 loop spans 12 amino acids. Germline CDR1 is SGHTA and CDR2 is FQGTGA. V lost 3 bases, J lost 7 bases, and 6 bases lay in between. The CDR3 nucleotides read TGTGCCAGCAGCTTTTACGGCGGGGAGCTGTTTTTT. Translating gives CASSFYGGELFF. The full variable domain, completed using reference TRBV7-3 and TRBJ2-2, is GAGVSQTPSNKVTEKGKYVELRCDPISGHTALYWYRQSLGQGPEFLIYFQGTGAADDSGLPNDRFFAVRPEGSVSTLKIQRTERGDSAVYLCASSFYGGELFFGEGSRLTVL.

V gene TRBV2 combines with J gene TRBJ2-5; a possible D gene is TRBD2 (6 bases). The end of the DNA is better explained by TRBJ2-7, so the J call may be wrong. The CDR3 is 14 amino acids. CDR1 and CDR2 (germline): SNHLY, FYNNEI. CDR3 nucleotide sequence: TGTGCCAGCGGAGGACTATCGGGGCTTTACGAGCAGTACTTC. It is translated as CASGGLSGLYEQYF.